This record concerns one T cell receptor beta chain sequence. Original processing notes: Amplification of reference gene primers was used by the study to estimate nucleated cell counts. Profiled with immunoSEQ multiplex PCR; TCRdb holds only in-frame clones, not every one. The D gene and trimming were derived from the DNA, and the V and J assignments and clone size from that table. The sample contains hundreds of thousands of clones, about 85% of which appear only once. This specimen comes from a study of blood T cell repertoires in COVID-19. About the research overall: Specimens from acute and convalescent COVID-19 originated in the United States, Italy and Spain. In each case, the material was cDNA or gDNA derived from T cells, B-cell-depleted T cells, or PBMCs.

The length of the CDR3 is 13 residues. Germline CDR1 and CDR2: MNHEY and SMNVEV (reference sequence). V lost 3 bases to trimming and J lost 8 bases, with 13 bases between them. What was sequenced was peripheral blood. The chain has TRBV27 and TRBJ1-2; tentative D call: TRBD1 (5 bases). The sequence came from a man in his fifties or sixties who had recovered from COVID-19. The CDR3 is CASSFRAGHGYTF. In DNA form, the CDR3 reads TGTGCCAGCAGTTTCCGTGCAGGGCACGGCTACACCTTC.